This entry lists 32 T cell receptor beta chains sequenced from one sample in a study of blood T cell repertoires in COVID-19. TCRdb's copy holds only in-frame clones and misses some; the assay was immunoSEQ multiplex PCR. This sample has around 170,000 clones, with about 77% found just once. Sample: peripheral blood. All receptors derive from a woman over 75 with acute or convalescent COVID-19.

The chain joins TRBV7-2 to TRBJ2-2; no clear D gene. The CDR3 contains 14 residues. CDR1 SGHTA and CDR2 FQGNSA come from the germline V gene. Trimming took off 1 base at V and 3 bases at J, with 6 bases between the two ends. The DNA of the CDR3 is TGTGCCAGCAGCTTAGGACTCTACACCGGGGAGCTGTTTTTT. Its translation is CASSLGLYTGELFF.

This clone was seen only once. This chain links TRBV7-2 with TRBJ1-1; 7 bases match TRBD1. This CDR3 spans 13 amino acids. Losses at the gene ends were 5 bases for V and 5 bases for J; bases not matched to a gene: 5. From germline, CDR1 is SGHTA and CDR2 FQGNSA. The CDR3 nucleotides read TGTGCCAGCAGCCCCGACAGGGTTACTGAAGCTTTCTTT. Its translation: CASSPDRVTEAFF.

The rearrangement uses TRBV4-1 and TRBJ2-3; D possibly corresponds to TRBD2 (6 bases). Germline CDR1 MGHRA, CDR2 YSYEKL. The CDR3 runs to 14 residues. V lost 4 bases, J lost 6 bases, and 14 bases lay in between. The CDR3 DNA follows: TGCGCCAGCAGCCCCTCAGAGGGGACTGATACGCAGTATTTT. Translation gives CASSPSEGTDTQYF.

The rearrangement uses TRBV19 and TRBJ1-4; D unresolved. Trimming pared 5 bases from V and 7 bases from J, leaving 11 bases between. The CDR3 runs 13 residues. Germline loops: CDR1 LNHDA, CDR2 SQIVND (reference sequence). CDR3: CASSQRRGEKLFF. CDR3 coding DNA: TGTGCCAGTAGTCAACGACGGGGTGAAAAACTGTTTTTT.

This chain connects TRBV19 to TRBJ1-1; D may be TRBD1 (6 bases). The CDR3 consists of 15 residues. Trimming took off 6 bases at V and 0 bases at J, with 14 bases between the two ends. Germline loops: CDR1 LNHDA, CDR2 SQIVND (reference sequence). CDR3 residues: CASSPPRGMNTEAFF. The CDR3 nucleotides are TGTGCCAGTAGCCCTCCGAGGGGGATGAACACTGAAGCTTTCTTT.

This chain connects TRBV10-3 to TRBJ2-1, with 11 bases matching TRBD1. The CDR3 has 14 amino acids. V trimming: 7 bases; J trimming: 7 bases; junction bases outside the gene matches: 6. CDR1 is ENHRY and CDR2 is SYGVKD in the germline V gene. The CDR3, as DNA: TGTGCCATCAACGGACAGGGGGCTCAGAATGAGCAGTTCTTC. Its protein is CAINGQGAQNEQFF.

V usage is TRBV6-5 and J usage is TRBJ2-7; 8 positions match TRBD1. Germline V gene sequence: CDR1 MNHEY, CDR2 SVGAGI. CDR3 length equals 14 residues. The V segment lost 5 bases and the J segment 7 bases; nucleotides outside the gene matches: 10. The CDR3 DNA is TGTGCCAGCAGTACAGGACAGGGTGGACTTGAGCAGTACTTC. Translating it yields CASSTGQGGLEQYF.

This clone showed up just a few times. The rearrangement uses TRBV6-6 and TRBJ1-2; TRBD1 matches at 7 bases. CDR1 is MNHNY, CDR2 SVGAGI, per germline (reference sequence). Germline trimming cut 4 bases from V and 7 bases from J; bases unmatched to any gene: 6. This CDR3 has 13 amino acids. This chain's CDR3 is CASSSQGVSGYTF. The CDR3 DNA is TGTGCCAGCAGTTCCCAGGGGGTCTCTGGCTACACCTTC.

The chain uses TRBV2 and TRBJ2-1; D is possibly TRBD2 (6 bases). With 6 bases removed from V and 8 bases from J, the gap between germline ends came to 17 bases. The CDR3 length is 14 residues. The germline V gene has CDR1 SNHLY and CDR2 FYNNEI. CDR3 protein: CASSERDSPDEQFF. The CDR3, as DNA: TGTGCCAGCAGCGAACGGGACTCACCGGATGAGCAGTTCTTC.

The chain joins TRBV7-2 to TRBJ2-5; 9 bases match TRBD1. CDR3 size: 14 residues. CDR1 is SGHTA, CDR2 FQGNSA, per germline. V was pared by 3 bases and J by 6 bases, with 5 bases of the junction left unmatched. The CDR3 is CASSFGDREKTQYF. The CDR3 DNA reads as TGTGCCAGCAGCTTTGGGGACAGGGAAAAGACCCAGTACTTC.

A word on this clone: One junction end disagrees with the germline gene, perhaps due to a read error. The CDR3 bases are TGTGTCAGCAGTTTGCGGGACAGGGGACTGGGCTACGAGCAGTACTTC. Residues: CVSSLRDRGLGYEQYF. V gene TRBV28 combines with J gene TRBJ2-7; TRBD1 aligns across 10 bases. CDR1 and CDR2 from the germline V gene are MDHEN and SYDVKM. The CDR3 loop spans 16 amino acids.

This chain connects TRBV19 to TRBJ1-5, with D perhaps TRBD1 (5 bases). The germline gives CDR1 LNHDA, CDR2 SQIVND (reference sequence). The CDR3 has 15 amino acids. V lost 10 bases, J lost 6 bases, and 22 bases lay in between. CDR3: CATFLGWGVGQPQHF. CDR3 nucleotides: TGTGCCACCTTCCTGGGCTGGGGGGTGGGTCAGCCCCAGCATTTT.

V usage is TRBV6-5 and J usage is TRBJ2-7, with 9 bases fitting TRBD1. CDR1 is MNHEY and CDR2 is SVGAGI in the germline V gene. The CDR3 runs to 14 residues. Trimming took 5 bases from V and 5 from J; bases not matched to a gene: 7. CDR3 nucleotides: TGTGCCAGCAGTCACCGGGACAGGGTCGACGAGCAGTACTTC. Its protein is CASSHRDRVDEQYF.

The CDR3 region is CASSLPGQRETQYF. The CDR3 DNA is TGCGCCAGCAGCTTACCGGGTCAAAGGGAGACCCAGTACTTC. The chain uses TRBV5-1 and TRBJ2-5; D unresolved. V gave up 2 bases and J gave up 5 bases, with 13 bases separating them. This CDR3 is built from 14 residues. Germline lookup yields CDR1 SGHRS and CDR2 YFSETQ.

V gene TRBV7-2 combines with J gene TRBJ2-7; no clear D. The V end was cut by 5 bases, the J end by 0 bases, with 17 bases between. The CDR3 totals 16 residues. Looked up from germline, CDR1 is SGHTA and CDR2 is FQGNSA. The CDR3 nucleotides are TGTGCCAGCAGCCTATCTCCGGGTCCCAGCTCCTACGAGCAGTACTTC. It codes for CASSLSPGPSSYEQYF.

This clone was seen just once. The gene calls are TRBV6-5 and TRBJ1-1; D not certain. Germline V gene lookup returns CDR1 MNHEY and CDR2 SVGAGI. This CDR3 spans 14 amino acids. Trimming stripped 6 bases from V and 5 bases from J, with 16 bases between. The CDR3 here is CASRSGSSKTEAFF. Here the CDR3 DNA reads TGTGCCAGCAGATCCGGGTCGTCTAAGACTGAAGCTTTCTTT.

The chain links TRBV5-4 to TRBJ1-1, with TRBD1 identical over 7 bases. J gave up 6 bases and V 0 bases, and 5 bases lay outside the gene matches. The CDR3 extends over 14 amino acids. Per germline, CDR1 SGHNT and CDR2 YYREEE (reference sequence). The CDR3 here is CASSLDRGDAEAFF. DNA for the CDR3: TGTGCCAGCAGCTTGGACAGGGGTGACGCTGAAGCTTTCTTT.

This sequence joins TRBV10-2 and TRBJ1-5, with 8 bases lining up with TRBD1. This CDR3 comprises 15 residues. CDR1 is WSHSY and CDR2 is SAAADI in the germline V gene. The junction had 4 bases not matched to a gene; V was cut back by 3 bases and J by 3 bases. The CDR3 nucleotides are TGCGCCAGCAGTGAATGGCAGGGGGCCAATCAGCCCCAGCATTTT. It encodes CASSEWQGANQPQHF.

This clone has just a few counts. CDR3 nucleotides: TGCGCCAGCAACTACCCCGGGAGTGACGAGCAGTACTTC. It is translated as CASNYPGSDEQYF. The chain links TRBV5-1 to TRBJ2-7, with a tentative D call TRBD2 (6 bases). There are 13 residues in the CDR3. Germline CDR1 SGHRS, CDR2 YFSETQ. The V and J ends lost 6 bases and 5 bases respectively, with 15 bases between them.

The sample holds one count of this clone. The sample contains more than one DNA sequence encoding this CDR3. The CDR3 sequence: CAWSVSAGYEQYF. The CDR3 DNA is TGTGCCTGGAGTGTTAGCGCCGGCTACGAGCAGTACTTC. The chain joins TRBV30 to TRBJ2-7; possible D gene TRBD2, 5 bases. V lost 0 bases to trimming and J lost 3 bases, with 9 bases between them. The CDR3 is 13 residues long. Looked up from germline, CDR1 is GTSNPN and CDR2 is SVGIG (reference sequence).

This clone was observed a single time. The chain combines TRBV5-1 with TRBJ2-2; a weak D match, TRBD1 (5 bases). V lost 0 bases and J lost 3, with 12 bases in between. Germline V lookup: CDR1 SGHRS, CDR2 YFSETQ. The CDR3 extends over 16 amino acids. CDR3 residues: CASSLGLGAYTGELFF. The CDR3 DNA reads as TGCGCCAGCAGCTTGGGTCTAGGGGCTTACACCGGGGAGCTGTTTTTT.

This clone has just a few counts. The J gene is TRBJ1-4, the V gene TRBV30; D gene unclear. Between the trimmed V and J ends, which lost 3 bases and 7 bases, there was a span of 21 bases. Looked up from germline, CDR1 is GTSNPN and CDR2 is SVGIG (reference sequence). This CDR3 is 16 amino acids long. The CDR3 DNA follows: TGTGCCTGGAGCTACGGGAGGGTAGGGAGGAGTGAAAAACTGTTTTTT. It is translated as CAWSYGRVGRSEKLFF. The full variable domain, completed using reference TRBV30 and TRBJ1-4, is SQTIHQWPATLVQPVGSPLSLECTVEGTSNPNLYWYRQAAGRGLQLLFYSVGIGQISSEVPQNLSASRPQDRQFILSSKKLLLSDSGFYLCAWSYGRVGRSEKLFFGSGTQLSVL.

V usage is TRBV9 and J usage is TRBJ2-3; 7 bases match TRBD2. CDR1 is SGDLS, CDR2 YYNGEE, per germline. V lost 1 base to trimming and J lost 2 bases; unmatched junction nucleotides: 4. This CDR3 is built from 15 residues. In DNA form, the CDR3 reads TGTGCCAGCAGCGTATTGGGGGGGTACACAGATACGCAGTATTTT. The encoded protein is CASSVLGGYTDTQYF. The full variable domain, its missing parts supplied by reference TRBV9 and TRBJ2-3, is DSGVTQTPKHLITATGQRVTLRCSPRSGDLSVYWYQQSLDQGLQFLIQYYNGEERAKGNILERFSAQQFPDLHSELNLSSLELGDSALYFCASSVLGGYTDTQYFGPGTRLTVL.

The J gene is TRBJ1-1, the V gene TRBV5-4, with no clear D. There are 13 residues in the CDR3. Trimming stripped 0 bases from V and 4 bases from J, with 7 bases between. Germline CDR1 reads SGHNT; CDR2 reads YYREEE (reference sequence). The CDR3 protein is CASSLVTGTEAFF. In DNA form, the CDR3 reads TGTGCCAGCAGCTTGGTAACGGGCACTGAAGCTTTCTTT.

This chain links TRBV18 with TRBJ1-5, with a tentative D call TRBD1 (6 bases). Per the germline V gene, CDR1 is KGHSH and CDR2 is LQKENI. Trimming removed 5 bases at V and 4 bases at J, with 9 bases between. This CDR3 has 13 amino acids. CDR3 sequence reads: CASSAGANQPQHF. CDR3 DNA sequence: TGTGCCAGCTCAGCAGGGGCGAATCAGCCCCAGCATTTT.

J is TRBJ1-6 and V is TRBV30, with 8 bases matching TRBD1. Germline assignment: CDR1 GTSNPN and CDR2 SVGIG (reference sequence). J was trimmed by 9 bases and V by 2 bases; bases with no gene match: 9. This CDR3 spans 15 amino acids. CDR3 bases: TGTGCCTGGAGTACGGACAGGGCCTGGGGTTCACCCCTCCACTTT. Amino acid sequence: CAWSTDRAWGSPLHF.

The rearrangement uses TRBV12-3 or TRBV12-4 and TRBJ1-2, with D maybe TRBD1 (5 bases). Trimming removed 10 bases from V and 7 bases from J, with 19 bases in between. CDR3 length: 13 residues. CDR3 residues: CATLREGMGGYTF. In nucleotides, the CDR3 is TGTGCCACCCTCAGGGAGGGAATGGGTGGCTACACCTTC.

The gene calls are TRBV3-1 (or the pseudogene TRBV3-2) and TRBJ2-7, with a tentative D call TRBD2 (6 bases). Per germline, CDR1 LGHDT and CDR2 YNNKEL (reference sequence). This CDR3 contains 14 residues. With 2 bases removed from V and 2 bases from J, the gap between germline ends came to 10 bases. CDR3 in amino acids: CASSQSGTAYEQYF. CDR3 DNA sequence: TGTGCCAGCAGCCAATCCGGGACTGCCTACGAGCAGTACTTC.

This clone was seen many times. The chain combines TRBV3-1 (or the pseudogene TRBV3-2) with TRBJ1-2, with 9 bases fitting TRBD1. The CDR3 has 13 amino acids. Germline CDR1 and CDR2: LGHDT and YNNKEL (reference sequence). Trimming cost V 0 bases and J 8 bases; bases outside gene matches: 1. This chain's CDR3 is CASSQEQGAGYTF. Written as DNA, the CDR3 is TGTGCCAGCAGCCAAGAACAGGGGGCGGGCTACACCTTC.

J is TRBJ1-2 and V is TRBV30, with a weak D call TRBD1 (5 bases). This CDR3 has 12 residues. Between the trimmed V and J ends, which lost 3 bases and 6 bases, there was a span of 11 bases. From germline, CDR1 is GTSNPN and CDR2 SVGIG (reference sequence). This CDR3 reads CAWRGGSDGYTF. In DNA, the CDR3 is TGTGCCTGGAGGGGGGGGTCAGATGGCTACACCTTC. Drawing the rest from reference TRBV30 and TRBJ1-2, the complete variable domain is SQTIHQWPATLVQPVGSPLSLECTVEGTSNPNLYWYRQAAGRGLQLLFYSVGIGQISSEVPQNLSASRPQDRQFILSSKKLLLSDSGFYLCAWRGGSDGYTFGSGTRLTVV.

The table lists this clone with a few counts. V and J are TRBV6-5 and TRBJ1-4; D not resolved. The length of the CDR3 is 15 residues. The ends were cut back, 3 bases at V and 5 bases at J, with 13 bases in the middle. The V gene's germline CDR1 is MNHEY and CDR2 SVGAGI. CDR3 DNA: TGTGCCAGCAGTTATTACGCAGGCGGGAATGAAAAACTGTTTTTT. Amino acid sequence: CASSYYAGGNEKLFF.

This chain connects TRBV5-1 to TRBJ2-7; the D gene is possibly TRBD1 (6 bases). The germline V gene has CDR1 SGHRS and CDR2 YFSETQ. With 3 bases removed from V and 2 bases from J, the gap between germline ends came to 12 bases. The CDR3 consists of 14 residues. The DNA for the CDR3 is TGCGCCAGCAGCTCGACAGGCCTACCCTACGAGCAGTACTTC. Translation gives CASSSTGLPYEQYF. The full variable domain, completed using reference TRBV5-1 and TRBJ2-7, is KAGVTQTPRYLIKTRGQQVTLSCSPISGHRSVSWYQQTPGQGLQFLFEYFSETQRNKGNFPGRFSGRQFSNSRSEMNVSTLELGDSALYLCASSSTGLPYEQYFGPGTRLTVT.